This TCR beta chain was identified in a study of OX40 agonist ivuxolimab in advanced cancers. Points from the study as a whole: On average, a greater number of expanded clones characterised CD8+ T cells relative to CD4+. Certain nonresponders likewise exhibited a low normalized T-cell clonal expansion. The work left the antigen specificity of expanded peripheral T cells undetermined.

The germline CDR1 and CDR2 sequences are LNHDA and SQIVND (reference sequence). V dropped 3 bases and J dropped 0 bases, with 12 bases sitting between them. The CDR3 has 16 amino acids. This table comes from immunoSEQ multiplex PCR, and its TCRdb copy is limited to in-frame clones, with some not included. In the table there are around 62,000 clones, approximately 83% of which are singletons. On this clone: Its antigen is not identified.

V is TRBV19 and J is TRBJ2-1; D call uncertain. The sequenced sample was CD4+ or CD8+ T cells sorted from blood, obtained in a trial of the OX40 agonist ivuxolimab. The sequence came from an adult with an advanced solid tumor such as melanoma, head and neck, liver or kidney cancer. CDR3 sequence: CASSISDRNSYNEQFF. DNA of the CDR3: TGTGCCAGTAGTATCTCCGACCGGAACTCCTACAATGAGCAGTTCTTC. Variable domain in full (rest from reference TRBV19 and TRBJ2-1): DGGITQSPKYLFRKEGQNVTLSCEQNLNHDAMYWYRQDPGQGLRLIYYSQIVNDFQKGDIAEGYSVSREKKESFPLTVTSAQKNPTAFYLCASSISDRNSYNEQFFGPGTRLTVL.